Below, one T cell receptor (beta chain) is given with its context. The CDR3 extends over 17 amino acids. Per germline, CDR1 LNHDA and CDR2 SQIVND (reference sequence). V was cut by 3 bases and J by 5 bases, with 20 bases left in between. In the study's own analysis: Amplification of reference gene primers was used by the study to estimate nucleated cell counts. Here immunoSEQ multiplex PCR was the method, and the copy in TCRdb shows in-frame clones only, minus some. V and J calls and clone size follow that table, whereas D and trimming were derived from the DNA. The profile shows roughly 93,000 clones, about 84% of them singletons. This sample stems from a study of blood T cell repertoires in COVID-19. Study as a whole: Italy, Spain and the United States were the sources of the convalescent and acute COVID-19 samples. PBMCs, B-cell-depleted T cells, or T cells provided the cDNA or gDNA that made up the material.

The TCR was taken from a woman older than 75 with acute or convalescent COVID-19. Material: peripheral blood. This chain joins TRBV19 and TRBJ1-5, with D perhaps TRBD1 (5 bases). CDR3 nucleotides: TGTGCCAGTAGTATCCTCCCCCGACAGATAGCGGATCAGCCCCAGCATTTT. Translated, it gives CASSILPRQIADQPQHF.